This is a list of T cell receptor beta chains from one sample in a study of patients and donors after allogeneic stem cell transplantation. TCRdb reprocessed the RT-PCR reads with MiXCR, giving one entry per CDR3 protein. The sample lists around 150,000 distinct CDR3 sequences; roughly 31% were seen once. Material: blood, either unsorted or a sorted T cell fraction (not recorded which). The receptor source for this set is a human donor who was either an allogeneic HSCT recipient or a stem cell or donor lymphocyte infusion donor (not recorded which). It is not recorded whose cells these are; they may come from a transplant donor. CDR3s include the opening cysteine and the closing phenylalanine or tryptophan.

v_call cdr3_aa
TRBV20-1 CSASAPPHRGRHNEQFF
TRBV4-1 CASSPETGNTIYF
TRBV2 CASDQGGGLIEQYF
TRBV20-1 CSAPGLGTYEQYF
TRBV10-3 CAISETRGPYNEQFF
TRBV20-1 CSARTQGNQPQHF
TRBV29-1 CSVPIRVNNEKLFF
TRBV24-1 CATSDRRTAANYGYTF
TRBV12-3/TRBV12-4 CASSRLTSGSLDEQFF
TRBV15 CATSRGGVGYGYTF
TRBV4-2 CASSQGAPGSYEQYF
TRBV25-1 CASRPWMDRGRETQYF
TRBV7-2 CASRFKTGDTGELFF
TRBV6-5 CASSLAGYYYNEQFF
TRBV6-5 CASSYAEDSGQETQYF
TRBV12-3/TRBV12-4 CASRTTGTLLTEAFF
TRBV20-1 CSARVLPGLIPADTQYF
TRBV6-5 CASSYSSQLETQYF
TRBV12-3/TRBV12-4 CASSILLGNYGYTF
TRBV4-3 CASSQAYRGWGNQPQHF
TRBV4-2 CASSQVSGLRDEQYF
TRBV6-6 CASSYSTGLGNQPQHF
TRBV7-2 CASSLRGSGNQPQHF
TRBV12-3/TRBV12-4 CASGTNTEAFF
TRBV7-2 CASSLDPRPRNEQFF
TRBV4-2 CASSQGGTSGSVETQYF
TRBV19 CASTMVPNTEAFF
TRBV29-1 CSVGKRDRGNTIYF
TRBV29-1 CSGQSGSRDEQYF
TRBV20-1 CSARSGTLNTGELFF
TRBV18 CASSPGAVDEKLFF
TRBV7-9 CASKPPETATNEKLFF
TRBV10-3 CAISEDGGRFTQPQHF
TRBV29-1 CSVVGGAITDTQYF
TRBV4-2 CASSQANPPPGRGTDTQYF
TRBV19 CASSLQGEANNEQFF
TRBV6-2/TRBV6-3 CASSYSNSEKLFF
TRBV20-1 CSARDLDRGNTEAFF
TRBV4-3 CASSQEGGKGQYGNTIYF
TRBV30 CAWSGGGPEPQHF
TRBV7-3 CASSLLAEPYNEQFF
TRBV7-2 CASSLVSYGYTF
TRBV6-2/TRBV6-3 CASSYSSGTNYNEQFF
TRBV10-3 CAIRGLETQYF
TRBV20-1 CSASQGTPEAFF
TRBV5-1 CASSLDGSEAYYEQYF
TRBV15 CATSRGQGAAFF
TRBV7-9 CASSFRLAISTDTQYF
TRBV7-9 CASSLRLGFQAPNTGELFF
TRBV9 CASSVGDHYSPLHF
TRBV5-1 CASSLNWDPPVMNTEAFF